This T cell receptor (beta chain) is drawn from a study of response to subunit inactivated influenza vaccine. TCRdb reprocessed the RT-PCR reads with MiXCR, giving one entry per CDR3 protein. Seen here are hundreds of thousands of distinct CDR3 sequences, about 10% observed once, and the top ten hold approximately 11%. The sample was also linked to a second study, of T cells expressing NK-cell markers. That source notes: The cDNA for TCR beta came from 5'RACE template switching with UMIs. Within the sequenced cohort of eight donors, seven exhibited HCMV seropositivity and one was seronegative. The share of CD8+ T cells held by dominant NKG2C+ clonotypes was about 1.0-7.5% in about six donors. A few donors showed these clonotypes also leading the CD3+CD56-NKG2C+ fraction. HCMV specificity was not established for the expanded NKG2C+ T cell clones.

Sequenced here: PBMCs from blood, sampled on the day of vaccination. The receptor's source is a man aged 50-60 years who received an inactivated influenza vaccine.

This CDR3 is CASSHGTSGILYTQYF. The CDR3 DNA sequence: TGCGCCAGCAGTCACGGGACTAGCGGGATTTTATATACGCAGTATTTT. The chain employs TRBV23-1 and TRBJ2-3; 13 nucleotides line up with TRBD2. TRBV23-1 has ORF status, its function being uncertain. Germline trimming cut 3 bases from V and 7 bases from J; bases unmatched to any gene: 7. This CDR3 is 16 amino acids long.